Detailed here is one T cell receptor (beta chain). CDR3 length: 14 residues. Germline V gene sequence: CDR1 KGHSH, CDR2 LQKENI. V shed 6 bases, J shed 8 bases, and the junction held 10 bases outside the gene matches. The data derive from a study of blood T cell repertoires in COVID-19. Looking at the study overall: Acute and convalescent COVID-19 specimens originated in the United States, Italy and Spain. PBMCs, B-cell-depleted T cells, or T cells were the source of the cDNA or gDNA that made up the material.

Study processing details: For nucleated cells, counts were estimated from reference gene primer amplification. Profiled with immunoSEQ multiplex PCR; TCRdb holds only in-frame clones, not every one. That table supplies the V and J calls and clone size; D and trimming were determined from the DNA. The sample contains 120,000 or so clones, roughly three quarters of which appear only once. The receptor comes from a human donor in a cohort sampled during active COVID-19. Sequencing was performed on peripheral blood. The chain recombines TRBV18 with TRBJ1-2; 9 bases map to TRBD1. Here the CDR3 DNA reads TGTGCCAGCTCGGGCACAGGGGGCTTTGGAGGCTACACCTTC. Translating gives CASSGTGGFGGYTF.